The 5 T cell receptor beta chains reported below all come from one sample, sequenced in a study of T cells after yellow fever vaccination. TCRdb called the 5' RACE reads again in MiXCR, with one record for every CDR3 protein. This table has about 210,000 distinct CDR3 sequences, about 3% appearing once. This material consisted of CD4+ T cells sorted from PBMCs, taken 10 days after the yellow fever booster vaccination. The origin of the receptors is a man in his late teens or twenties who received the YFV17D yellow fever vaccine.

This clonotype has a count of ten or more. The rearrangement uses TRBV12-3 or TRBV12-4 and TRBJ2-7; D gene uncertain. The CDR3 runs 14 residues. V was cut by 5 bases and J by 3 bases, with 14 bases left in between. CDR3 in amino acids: CASSLRTASYEQYF. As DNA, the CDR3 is TGTGCCAGCAGTCTCCGGACGGCCAGCTACGAGCAGTACTTC.

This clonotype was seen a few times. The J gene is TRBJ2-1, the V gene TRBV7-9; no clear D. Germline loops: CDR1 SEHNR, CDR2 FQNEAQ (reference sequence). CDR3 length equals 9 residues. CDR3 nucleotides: TGTGCGGGCGAGGATGAGCAGTTCTTC. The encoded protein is CAGEDEQFF.

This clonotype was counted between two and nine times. The CDR3: CASSRLDRDAEKLFF. The CDR3 DNA sequence: TGTGCCAGCAGCAGGCTCGACAGAGACGCGGAAAAACTGTTTTTT. The chain combines TRBV5-6 with TRBJ1-4; weak D call: TRBD1 (5 bases). With 4 bases removed from V and 8 bases from J, the gap between germline ends came to 18 bases. CDR1 and CDR2 (germline): SGHDT, YYEEEE. This CDR3 comprises 15 residues.

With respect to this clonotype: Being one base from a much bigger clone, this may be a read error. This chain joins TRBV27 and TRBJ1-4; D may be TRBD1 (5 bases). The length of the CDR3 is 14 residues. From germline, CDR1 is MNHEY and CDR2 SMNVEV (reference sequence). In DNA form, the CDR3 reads TGTGCCAGCATGGGGGGAGCAACTAGTGAAAAACTGTTTTTT. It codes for CASMGGATSEKLFF.

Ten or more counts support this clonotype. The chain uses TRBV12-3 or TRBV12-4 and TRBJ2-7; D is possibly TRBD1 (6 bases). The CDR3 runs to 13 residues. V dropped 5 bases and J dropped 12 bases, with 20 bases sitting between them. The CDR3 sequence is CASSPNSLQGLYF. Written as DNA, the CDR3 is TGTGCCAGCAGTCCGAACAGCTTACAGGGTCTGTACTTC.